The 5 T cell receptor beta chains reported below all come from one sample, sequenced in a study of blood T cell repertoires in COVID-19. Here immunoSEQ multiplex PCR was the method, and the copy in TCRdb shows in-frame clones only, minus some. This repertoire shows just over 300,000 clones, 87% found once; its top ten account for around 9.3%. The specimen was PBMCs or T cells enriched from blood (not recorded which). Receptor source: a woman between 18 and 29 years old who had recovered from COVID-19.

The rearrangement links TRBV4-3 to TRBJ1-4; D perhaps matches TRBD1 (5 bases). This CDR3 has 18 amino acids. CDR1 and CDR2 from the germline V gene are LGHNA and YSLEER. Trimming left V 0 bases short and J 4 bases short, with 18 bases between. CDR3 bases: TGCGCCAGCAGCCAAGATCTGACTCACGGGGGGAGTAATGAAAAACTGTTTTTT. Translating it yields CASSQDLTHGGSNEKLFF.

This clone has just a few counts. The J gene is TRBJ2-7, the V gene TRBV19; tentatively, D is TRBD2 (5 bases). V was shortened by 5 bases and J by 2 bases, with 19 bases between the two germline ends. The CDR3 covers 16 residues. CDR1 LNHDA and CDR2 SQIVND come from the germline V gene (reference sequence). CDR3 amino acids: CASSPTRFGITYEQYF. The CDR3 DNA follows: TGTGCCAGTAGTCCTACCCGTTTCGGGATTACCTACGAGCAGTACTTC.

V usage is TRBV7-8 and J usage is TRBJ2-7; TRBD2 matches at 7 bases. J was trimmed by 1 base and V by 7 bases; bases with no gene match: 4. This CDR3 is built from 13 residues. Per germline, CDR1 SGHVS and CDR2 FQNEAQ. CDR3 nucleotides: TGTGCCAGCAAAAGCGGGACTTCCTACGAGCAGTACTTC. Its protein product is CASKSGTSYEQYF. The complete variable domain, with remaining parts taken from reference TRBV7-8 and TRBJ2-7, reads GAGVSQSPRYKVAKRGQDVALRCDPISGHVSLFWYQQALGQGPEFLTYFQNEAQLDKSGLPSDRFFAERPEGSVSTLKIQRTQQEDSAVYLCASKSGTSYEQYFGPGTRLTVT.

The V and J genes are TRBV5-5 and TRBJ1-3; D gene uncertain. CDR3 length: 15 amino acids. The V gene lost 7 bases and the J gene lost 0 bases, with 14 bases spanning the gap. Germline V CDR1 and CDR2: SGHKS, YYEKEE (reference sequence). This CDR3 reads CASCKDKSSGNTIYF. As DNA, the CDR3 is TGTGCCAGCTGCAAAGACAAGAGCTCTGGAAACACCATATATTTT.

Points on this clone: This sample also contains other DNA sequences that code for the same CDR3. The rearrangement links TRBV2 to TRBJ2-7, with D hard to call. Germline V lookup: CDR1 SNHLY, CDR2 FYNNEI. The CDR3 totals 12 residues. The V end lost 4 bases, the J end lost 0 bases, and 4 bases lay between the germline ends. This CDR3 reads CASSGSSYEQYF. The CDR3 DNA follows: TGTGCCAGCAGTGGGAGCTCCTACGAGCAGTACTTC. The variable domain in full, with the rest retrieved from reference TRBV2 and TRBJ2-7, is EPEVTQTPSHQVTQMGQEVILRCVPISNHLYFYWYRQILGQKVEFLVSFYNNEISEKSEIFDDQFSVERPDGSNFTLKIRSTKLEDSAMYFCASSGSSYEQYFGPGTRLTVT.